This T cell receptor (beta chain) came from a study of blood T cell repertoires in COVID-19. Study-level background: COVID-19 samples collected from the United States, Italy and Spain covered acute and convalescent phases. PBMCs, B-cell-depleted T cells, or T cells provided the cDNA or gDNA that made up the material.

The V and J ends lost 3 bases and 7 bases, in that order; junction bases with no gene match: 1. The CDR3 runs to 14 residues. Per germline, CDR1 LNHDA and CDR2 SQIVND (reference sequence). Original data processing: Estimation of nucleated cell counts relied on the amplification of reference gene primers. Using immunoSEQ multiplex PCR, the repertoire was profiled, and TCRdb retains in-frame clones only, with some absent. V, J and clone size are taken as reported in that table, and D and trimming were inferred from the DNA itself. The data contain more than 95,000 clones, 87% of them singletons. The sample consisted of peripheral blood. This receptor was obtained from a man aged 45 to 65 in a cohort sampled during active COVID-19. The V gene is TRBV19, the J gene TRBJ2-2; 11 bases are a match to TRBD2. CDR3 in DNA: TGTGCCAGTAGTATGACTAGCGGGGTCGGGGAGCTGTTTTTT. Its translation is CASSMTSGVGELFF.